Below are 15 T cell receptor beta chains sequenced from a single sample in a study of blood T cell repertoires in COVID-19. Sequencing used immunoSEQ multiplex PCR; TCRdb keeps in-frame clones, though not all of them. The sample records 250,000 to 350,000 clones, around 82% being singletons. The specimen was peripheral blood. The receptors were sampled from a human donor with COVID-19, enrolled during active disease. The donor label of this sample is uncertain.

The chain is built from TRBV18 and TRBJ2-2; D gene uncertain. Trimming shortened V by 4 bases and J by 6 bases, and 15 bases separated the two germline ends. CDR3 size: 15 residues. Germline CDR1 KGHSH, CDR2 LQKENI. The CDR3 DNA reads as TGTGCCAGCTCACTTCTACAGCCTCAACCCGGGGAGCTGTTTTTT. Translating gives CASSLLQPQPGELFF. The full variable domain, its missing parts supplied by reference TRBV18 and TRBJ2-2, is NAGVMQNPRHLVRRRGQEARLRCSPMKGHSHVYWYRQLPEEGLKFMVYLQKENIIDESGMPKERFSAEFPKEGPSILRIQQVVRGDSAAYFCASSLLQPQPGELFFGEGSRLTVL.

The rearrangement uses TRBV9 and TRBJ1-1; 8 bases are a match to TRBD1. The V and J ends lost 0 bases and 8 bases, in that order; junction bases with no gene match: 3. From germline, CDR1 is SGDLS and CDR2 YYNGEE. CDR3 length: 13 residues. For the CDR3, the DNA is TGTGCCAGCAGCGTAGCAACAGGGGGGGAAGCTTTCTTT. Protein product: CASSVATGGEAFF.

The chain recombines TRBV7-2 with TRBJ2-7; TRBD2 matches 12 bases. After removal of 0 bases from V and 4 bases from J, the junction contained 7 bases not matched to a gene. The germline gives CDR1 SGHTA, CDR2 FQGNSA. This CDR3 comprises 17 residues. The CDR3 region is CASSLALTSGSVYEQYF. The CDR3 nucleotides are TGTGCCAGCAGCTTAGCGCTGACTAGCGGGAGTGTATACGAGCAGTACTTC.

The genes are TRBV30 and TRBJ2-3, with D hard to call. The CDR3 is made up of 14 amino acids. Trimming removed 0 bases at V and 2 bases at J, with 9 bases between. Germline CDR1 reads GTSNPN; CDR2 reads SVGIG (reference sequence). The CDR3 sequence is CAWSVGGPTDTQYF. The CDR3 region has the DNA TGTGCCTGGAGTGTGGGTGGGCCCACAGATACGCAGTATTTT.

This clone was observed a handful of times. This sequence joins TRBV4-2 and TRBJ2-7, with D perhaps TRBD1 (6 bases). The length of the CDR3 is 15 residues. The V end lost 4 bases, the J end lost 0 bases, and 13 bases lay between the germline ends. CDR1 and CDR2 (germline): LGHNA, YNFKEQ. The CDR3 loop is CASSLDSRGSYEQYF. The CDR3, as DNA: TGTGCCAGCAGCCTGGACAGCCGAGGCTCCTACGAGCAGTACTTC.

Concerning this clone itself: Distinct nucleotide sequences in the sample also encode this CDR3. The V and J genes are TRBV4-3 and TRBJ2-6; no firm D call. Germline V gene sequence: CDR1 LGHNA, CDR2 YSLEER. V shed 0 bases and J shed 1 base, with 7 bases lying between them. The length of the CDR3 is 16 residues. The CDR3 nucleotides are TGCGCCAGCAGCCAAGATCGGTCTTCTGGGGCCAACGTCCTGACTTTC. It translates to CASSQDRSSGANVLTF.

This clone has more than one count but fewer than ten. The chain couples TRBV5-6 to TRBJ1-2; 8 bases align to TRBD1. After removal of 3 bases from V and 6 bases from J, the junction contained 4 bases not matched to a gene. The CDR3 covers 13 residues. The germline V gene encodes CDR1 SGHDT and CDR2 YYEEEE. CDR3 in amino acids: CASSSQGAHGYTF. DNA of the CDR3: TGTGCCAGCAGCTCCCAGGGGGCGCATGGCTACACCTTC.

J is TRBJ2-7 and V is TRBV28; tentative D call: TRBD1 (6 bases). The CDR3 is made up of 14 amino acids. Germline CDR1 MDHEN, CDR2 SYDVKM. Trimming removed 7 bases from V and 4 bases from J, with 17 bases in between. CDR3 coding DNA: TGTGCCAGCACCTTAGGCACAGGGATATACGAGCAGTACTTC. This codes for CASTLGTGIYEQYF.

The CDR3 spells CASRNSGTQETQYF. The CDR3, as DNA: TGTGCCAGCAGAAATAGCGGAACCCAAGAGACCCAGTACTTC. The chain links TRBV28 to TRBJ2-5; TRBD2 is a possible D gene (6 bases). The CDR3 is 14 residues long. With 6 bases removed from V and 1 base from J, the gap between germline ends came to 12 bases. Germline loops: CDR1 MDHEN, CDR2 SYDVKM.

The V call is TRBV6-5, the J call TRBJ2-1; 13 positions agree with TRBD2. Germline V gene data show CDR1 as MNHEY and CDR2 as SVGAGI. The CDR3 length is 15 residues. J gave up 9 bases and V 7 bases, and 9 bases lay outside the gene matches. The CDR3 loop reads CASILGLAGVGEQFF. Written as DNA, the CDR3 is TGTGCCAGCATTCTCGGACTAGCGGGAGTCGGTGAGCAGTTCTTC.

V is TRBV12-3 or TRBV12-4 and J is TRBJ2-2; perhaps TRBD2 as D (5 bases). CDR3 size: 13 residues. Trimming removed 8 bases at V and 3 bases at J, with 10 bases between. The CDR3 DNA reads as TGTGCCAGCTGCAGGCGGGACACCGGGGAGCTGTTTTTT. Translated: CASCRRDTGELFF.

The gene calls are TRBV5-1 and TRBJ2-1; 8 bases line up with TRBD2. Germline V CDR1 and CDR2: SGHRS, YFSETQ. Trimming cost V 1 base and J 7 bases; bases outside gene matches: 10. The CDR3 length is 16 residues. The CDR3 here is CASSLLSSGSTNEQFF. The CDR3 DNA reads TGCGCCAGCAGCTTGTTGTCCAGCGGGAGTACAAATGAGCAGTTCTTC.

The chain employs TRBV18 and TRBJ1-1; a weak D match, TRBD1 (5 bases). This CDR3 has 15 amino acids. The germline V gene has CDR1 KGHSH and CDR2 LQKENI. V was shortened by 6 bases and J by 3 bases, with 17 bases between the two germline ends. This CDR3 is CASSPGSGGDTEAFF. The DNA of the CDR3 is TGTGCCAGCTCCCCTGGGTCCGGGGGAGACACTGAAGCTTTCTTT. The variable domain in full, completed from reference TRBV18 and TRBJ1-1, reads NAGVMQNPRHLVRRRGQEARLRCSPMKGHSHVYWYRQLPEEGLKFMVYLQKENIIDESGMPKERFSAEFPKEGPSILRIQQVVRGDSAAYFCASSPGSGGDTEAFFGQGTRLTVV.

The gene calls are TRBV11-2 and TRBJ1-5, with 7 nucleotides matching TRBD1. This CDR3 is built from 14 residues. Losses at the gene ends were 1 base for V and 5 bases for J; bases not matched to a gene: 2. Per the germline V gene, CDR1 is SGHAT and CDR2 is FQNNGV. The CDR3: CASSLVQGYQPQHF. CDR3 nucleotides: TGTGCCAGCAGCTTAGTACAGGGGTATCAGCCCCAGCATTTT.

The V gene is TRBV9, the J gene TRBJ2-2, with D unresolved. Germline CDR1 is SGDLS and CDR2 is YYNGEE. This CDR3 spans 16 amino acids. Trimming shortened V by 1 base and J by 0 bases, and 10 bases separated the two germline ends. The CDR3 is CASSVRSQTNTGELFF. The CDR3 region has the DNA TGTGCCAGCAGCGTAAGGTCACAGACGAACACCGGGGAGCTGTTTTTT.